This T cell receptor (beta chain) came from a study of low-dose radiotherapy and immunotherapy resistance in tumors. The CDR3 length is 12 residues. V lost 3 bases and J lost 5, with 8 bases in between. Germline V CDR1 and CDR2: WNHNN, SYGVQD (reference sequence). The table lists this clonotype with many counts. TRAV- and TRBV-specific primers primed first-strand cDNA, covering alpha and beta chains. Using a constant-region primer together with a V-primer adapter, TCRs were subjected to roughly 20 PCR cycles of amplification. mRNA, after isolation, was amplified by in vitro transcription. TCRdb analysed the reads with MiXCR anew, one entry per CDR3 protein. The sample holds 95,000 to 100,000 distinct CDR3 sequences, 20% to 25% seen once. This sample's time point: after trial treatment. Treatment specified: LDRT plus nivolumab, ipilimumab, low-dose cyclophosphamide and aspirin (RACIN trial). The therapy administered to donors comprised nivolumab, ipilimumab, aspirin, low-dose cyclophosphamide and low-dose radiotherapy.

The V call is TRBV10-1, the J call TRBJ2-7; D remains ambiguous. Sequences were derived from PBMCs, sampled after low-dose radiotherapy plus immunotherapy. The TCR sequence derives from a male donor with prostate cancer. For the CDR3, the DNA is TGCGCCAGCAGTGAAGGGAACCACGAGCAGTACTTC. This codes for CASSEGNHEQYF.